This is a list of T cell receptor beta chains from one sample in a study of T-cell memory formation after mild COVID-19. TCRdb redid the calling of the 5' RACE reads with MiXCR, one entry per CDR3 protein. Among 300,000 to 350,000 distinct CDR3 sequences listed, around an eighth were seen once. The specimen sequenced was PBMCs or a T cell subset sorted from them (not recorded which). The receptors derive from a man between 18 and 29 years old who had mild COVID-19 (a few samples of this study predate the infection). Cell type and time point are not known. CDR3s include the opening cysteine and the closing phenylalanine or tryptophan. D genes are given only for firm matches. Clone size is stated in some rows and not others, as once, few, many or a class when expanded.

TRBJ2-3	few	15	TRBV9	TRBD1	TGTGCCAGCAGCGCTTCCGGGACAGGGGCCGATACGCAGTATTTT	CASSASGTGADTQYF
TRBJ2-5	.	13	TRBV5-1	.	TGCGCCAGCAGCTCCCACAGTCAAGAGACCCAGTACTTC	CASSSHSQETQYF
TRBJ2-5	.	13	TRBV12-3/TRBV12-4	.	TGTGCCAGCAGTTTGGGGGGATGGCAGACCCAGTACTTC	CASSLGGWQTQYF
TRBJ2-3	.	15	TRBV5-1	TRBD2	TGCGCCAGCAGCGAGCGGGGGGAGGGAACAGATACGCAGTATTTT	CASSERGEGTDTQYF
TRBJ2-4	.	14	TRBV20-1	.	TGCAGTGCTAAGCCTTGGGGGGCCAAAAACATTCAGTACTTC	CSAKPWGAKNIQYF
TRBJ1-2	few	17	TRBV25-1	.	TGTGCCAGCAGTGCGGGGGCGGGCGCAGGTCCGCTTTATGGCTACACCTTC	CASSAGAGAGPLYGYTF
TRBJ2-7	few	14	TRBV5-1	.	TGCGCCAGCAGCCCCACGGCAGCGACCTACGAGCAGTACTTC	CASSPTAATYEQYF
TRBJ1-6	few	15	TRBV20-1	.	TGCAGTGCAGCAAGAGGGAGCTCCTATAATTCACCCCTCCACTTT	CSAARGSSYNSPLHF
TRBJ2-3	.	15	TRBV12-3/TRBV12-4	TRBD2	TGTGCCAGCAGTTTTGTAACTAGCGGGGGGACCGAACAGTATTTT	CASSFVTSGGTEQYF
TRBJ2-1	.	15	TRBV20-1	.	TGCAGTGCTAGCCAATCTTACCTCAGGGGAGGTGAGCAGTTCTTC	CSASQSYLRGGEQFF
TRBJ1-4	few	17	TRBV12-3/TRBV12-4	TRBD1	TGTGCCAGCAGTTTGGGTCCCCGCGGACAGGGTAATGGAAAACTGTTTTTT	CASSLGPRGQGNGKLFF
TRBJ2-1	few	16	TRBV5-1	TRBD2	TGCGCCAGCAGCTTGGGTGAGCGGGGGGACTACAATGAGCAGTTCTTC	CASSLGERGDYNEQFF
TRBJ2-3	.	17	TRBV20-1	TRBD2	TGCAGTGCTACCCGCCCGGGACTAGCGGGGGGCACAGATACGCAGTATTTT	CSATRPGLAGGTDTQYF
TRBJ2-5	few	15	TRBV13	TRBD1	TGTGCCAGCAGCGGCCAGGGGGTACACCAAGAGACCCAGTACTTC	CASSGQGVHQETQYF
TRBJ2-7	.	14	TRBV20-1	.	TGCAGTGCTAGAGATGGCAGGGGTCGCTACGAGCAGTACTTC	CSARDGRGRYEQYF
TRBJ1-1	few	12	TRBV6-2/TRBV6-3	.	TGTGCCAGCAGTTACGCGGCCACTGAAGCTTTCTTT	CASSYAATEAFF
TRBJ2-5	.	15	TRBV5-5	.	TGTGCCAGCAGCTCGACCGGGACTTGGAAGGAGACCCAGTACTTC	CASSSTGTWKETQYF
TRBJ1-1	.	17	TRBV7-9	.	TGTGCCAGCAGCCCCCAACGGACCACGAACTTCGGGACTGAAGCTTTCTTT	CASSPQRTTNFGTEAFF
TRBJ2-1	.	15	TRBV27	TRBD1	TGTGCCAGCACCCCGGGACAGGGCCTCTACAATGAGCAGTTCTTC	CASTPGQGLYNEQFF
TRBJ1-1	.	15	TRBV5-5	.	TGTGCCAGCAGGACTGCTAACCGAGGACCCGATGAAGCTTTCTTT	CASRTANRGPDEAFF
TRBJ1-5	.	16	TRBV7-2	.	TGTGCCAGCAGCTTAGGTTCCGACAGGCCCAATCAGCCCCAGCATTTT	CASSLGSDRPNQPQHF
TRBJ2-1	.	15	TRBV2	TRBD2	TGTGCCAGCACCCTTGGTGGGCTAGCGGGGGATGAGCAGTTCTTC	CASTLGGLAGDEQFF
TRBJ1-5	many	14	TRBV7-2	.	TGTGCCAGCTCCCCAGGGACTAGCAATCAGCCCCAGCATTTT	CASSPGTSNQPQHF
TRBJ2-5	.	15	TRBV7-2	TRBD1	TGTGCCAGCAGCCGGAATCAGGGGGCTGGGGAGACCCAGTACTTC	CASSRNQGAGETQYF
TRBJ2-3	.	18	TRBV7-9	.	TGTGCCAGCAGCGTAAACCTTGGACAGATTGGCATAACAGATACGCAGTATTTT	CASSVNLGQIGITDTQYF
TRBJ2-1	few	16	TRBV9	TRBD2	TGTGCCAGCAGCGTCTCCGGGACTAGAGGTCTGGATGAGCAGTTCTTC	CASSVSGTRGLDEQFF
TRBJ2-3	few	15	TRBV7-3	TRBD1	TGTGCCAGCAGCCTAATGTCCGGGACAGGCGATACGCAGTATTTT	CASSLMSGTGDTQYF
TRBJ1-4	.	14	TRBV7-2	.	TGTGCCAGCAGCTTGTGGGCAGGGGATGAAAAACTGTTTTTT	CASSLWAGDEKLFF
TRBJ2-3	.	14	TRBV7-2	.	TGTGCCAGCAGCAACGCCCAGGGCACAGATACGCAGTATTTT	CASSNAQGTDTQYF
TRBJ2-7	many	11	TRBV12-3/TRBV12-4	.	TGTGCCAGCAGTTTACGGGACGAGCAGTACTTC	CASSLRDEQYF
TRBJ2-1	.	14	TRBV6-1	.	TGTGCCAGCAGCGCGAAATGGGGGAACAATGAGCAGTTCTTC	CASSAKWGNNEQFF
TRBJ2-1	.	15	TRBV2	.	TGTGCCAGCAGTGTACGCCGCGTCTCCTACAATGAGCAGTTCTTC	CASSVRRVSYNEQFF
TRBJ1-1	few	14	TRBV6-2/TRBV6-3	.	TGTGCCAGCAGTTATAGGAGGGGAGGCACTGAAGCTTTCTTT	CASSYRRGGTEAFF
TRBJ1-2	few	14	TRBV5-1	.	TGCGCCAGCAGTTCGGGGTTGGGGATCCATGGCTACACCTTC	CASSSGLGIHGYTF
TRBJ2-3	.	14	TRBV7-9	.	TGTGCCAGCAGCTTATTTCTAGCTGCAGATACGCAGTATTTT	CASSLFLAADTQYF
TRBJ2-5	many	15	TRBV7-6	.	.	CASSFGNGLQETQYF
TRBJ2-7	few	16	TRBV7-2	TRBD1	TGTGCCAGCAGCTTATCTTCCGGGACAGGGGGTTGGGAGCAGTACTTC	CASSLSSGTGGWEQYF
TRBJ1-6	.	13	TRBV4-3	.	TGCGCCAGCAGCCAAGACAAGGGGTCACCCCTCCACTTT	CASSQDKGSPLHF
TRBJ2-7	few	14	TRBV10-3	.	TGTGCCATCACCGAAGACAGCAACTCCTACGAGCAGTACTTC	CAITEDSNSYEQYF
TRBJ2-1	few	15	TRBV7-3	TRBD2	TGTGCCAGCAGCAGTAGACTAGCGGACTACAATGAGCAGTTCTTC	CASSSRLADYNEQFF
TRBJ1-1	.	14	TRBV18	.	TGTGCCAGCTCAGGCCTTGAGGGAGGCACTGAAGCTTTCTTT	CASSGLEGGTEAFF
TRBJ1-5	few	12	TRBV28	.	TGTGCCACAGTGGAGGCGGATCAGCCCCAGCATTTT	CATVEADQPQHF
TRBJ1-1	.	15	TRBV5-6	TRBD1	TGTGCCAGCAGCTTGGAGACAGGGAGAAACACTGAAGCTTTCTTT	CASSLETGRNTEAFF
TRBJ2-3	few	13	TRBV4-1	.	TGCGCCAGCAGTATGGGGGGCGCGGATACGCAGTATTTT	CASSMGGADTQYF
TRBJ1-2	few	14	TRBV5-4	.	TGTGCCAGCAGCTTACCCCAGGGGTACGGTGGCTACACCTTC	CASSLPQGYGGYTF
TRBJ2-4	few	21	TRBV5-1	.	TGCGCCAGCAGCTTGGCCCCAGGGACGGGGTCTACGCGCCTAGCCAAAAACATTCAGTACTTC	CASSLAPGTGSTRLAKNIQYF
TRBJ1-2	few	13	TRBV7-9	.	TGTGCCAGCAGCTTATTAGGGTTTGATGGCTACACCTTC	CASSLLGFDGYTF
TRBJ1-6	many	16	TRBV20-1	.	TGCAGTGCTAGGACTCGGAAGGTGTCCTATAATTCACCCCTCCACTTT	CSARTRKVSYNSPLHF
TRBJ2-5	few	13	TRBV7-3	.	TGTGCCAGCAGCTTAGATGGCCCGGGGACCCAGTACTTC	CASSLDGPGTQYF
TRBJ1-2	few	16	TRBV7-2	.	TGTGCCAGCAGCTTAGCGCGAGGGGGGCGCATGCATGGCTACACCTTC	CASSLARGGRMHGYTF
TRBJ1-2	few	11	TRBV7-2	.	TGTGCCAGCAGGTCCAATCTCGGCTACACCTTC	CASRSNLGYTF
TRBJ2-3	few	15	TRBV29-1	.	TGCAGCGTTGACAGTCGGAGGTCTGCCACAGATACGCAGTATTTT	CSVDSRRSATDTQYF
TRBJ2-5	.	16	TRBV14	.	TGTGCCAGCAGCCCGCACGCCGGGACTTATCAAGAGACCCAGTACTTC	CASSPHAGTYQETQYF
TRBJ2-3	.	16	TRBV12-3/TRBV12-4	.	TGTGCCAGCAGTACCCCATTGGGGGTACCTCCTGATACGCAGTATTTT	CASSTPLGVPPDTQYF
TRBJ2-2	many	15	TRBV10-1	.	TGCGCCAGCAGTCAACAGGGCCGGGGCACCGGGGAGCTGTTTTTT	CASSQQGRGTGELFF
TRBJ1-5	.	17	TRBV19	.	TGTGCCAGTAGTATAGTTACCGGACAGTATAGCAATCAGCCCCAGCATTTT	CASSIVTGQYSNQPQHF
TRBJ1-1	.	17	TRBV7-9	TRBD1	TGTGCCAGCAGCACCTGGACAGGGAAGTTCATGAACACTGAAGCTTTCTTT	CASSTWTGKFMNTEAFF